Shown below are 30 T cell receptor beta chains from a single sample sequenced in a study of graft-versus-host responses after intestinal transplantation (dated by TCRdb to the early 2020s). The library relied on the immunoSEQ multiplex PCR assay. Here the immuneACCESS table is served through TCRdb, limited to in-frame sequences with V and J called. Missing clones are a known gap in these copies; in checked studies unresolved V genes cover under half, and the rest lacks a known reason. The sample table shows just over 85,000 clones, and 80% to 95% are seen once. Roughly 0.37% of the sample goes to the ten largest clones. Their antigen targets remain unknown. The sample's time point, from its label and the paper: cells obtained before transplantation from donor or recipient. The sample consisted of unstimulated CD8+ T cells sorted from spleen or lymph node cells, taken before transplant. The receptors derive from a human donor who was the organ donor for an intestinal transplant.

This chain uses TRBV4-2 with TRBJ2-3, with 11 positions matching TRBD2. The CDR3 runs 16 residues. CDR1 LGHNA and CDR2 YNFKEQ come from the germline V gene. The J segment lost 5 bases and the V segment lost 4 bases, leaving 8 bases of the junction unmatched. DNA for the CDR3: TGTGCCAGCAGCCCGACTAGCGGGGCCCTTAAAGATACGCAGTATTTT. This gives the protein CASSPTSGALKDTQYF.

The J gene is TRBJ2-7, the V gene TRBV11-2; a possible D gene is TRBD2 (7 bases). The CDR3 consists of 15 residues. V shed 0 bases and J shed 0 bases, with 9 bases lying between them. Looked up from germline, CDR1 is SGHAT and CDR2 is FQNNGV. For the CDR3, the DNA is TGTGCCAGCAGCTTAGAGGGGGGGCCCTCCTACGAGCAGTACTTC. It encodes CASSLEGGPSYEQYF.

The rearrangement joins TRBV28 to TRBJ1-4; a weak D match, TRBD1 (5 bases). CDR3 length equals 20 residues. Germline V gene lookup returns CDR1 MDHEN and CDR2 SYDVKM. V lost 3 bases and J lost 8, with 31 bases in between. The CDR3 reads CASSFFHIRGAGIRREKLFF. The CDR3, as DNA: TGTGCCAGCAGTTTTTTTCATATTCGTGGGGCAGGCATTCGTAGGGAAAAACTGTTTTTT.

The J gene is TRBJ1-2, the V gene TRBV29-1, with D possibly TRBD1 on 6 matching bases. Germline V CDR1 and CDR2: SQVTM, ANQGSEA. Trimming took off 5 bases at V and 4 bases at J, with 14 bases between the two ends. There are 13 residues in the CDR3. The CDR3 protein is CSVRQEPSYGYTF. The CDR3 coding sequence is TGCAGCGTTCGACAGGAGCCTTCCTATGGCTACACCTTC.

The chain carries TRBV28 and TRBJ1-6, with TRBD1 matching 7 bases. The junction had 4 bases not matched to a gene; V was cut back by 3 bases and J by 5 bases. The CDR3 runs to 15 residues. The germline CDR1 and CDR2 sequences are MDHEN and SYDVKM. The CDR3 spells CASSLPQGNNSPLHF. The CDR3 DNA sequence: TGTGCCAGCAGTTTGCCACAGGGGAATAATTCACCCCTCCACTTT. The whole variable domain, filled in from reference TRBV28 and TRBJ1-6, reads DVKVTQSSRYLVKRTGEKVFLECVQDMDHENMFWYRQDPGLGLRLIYFSYDVKMKEKGDIPEGYSVSREKKERFSLILESASTNQTSMYLCASSLPQGNNSPLHFGNGTRLTVT.

This clone appeared a single time. This sequence joins TRBV19 and TRBJ1-1, with D uncertain. The V end lost 7 bases, the J end lost 2 bases, and 11 bases lay between the germline ends. This CDR3 spans 13 amino acids. Germline CDR1 reads LNHDA; CDR2 reads SQIVND (reference sequence). CDR3 DNA sequence: TGTGCCAGTATCAGGACTGCCAACACTGAAGCTTTCTTT. Translated, it gives CASIRTANTEAFF.

V and J are TRBV13 and TRBJ2-1, with TRBD2 matching over 12 bases. CDR1 and CDR2 (germline): PRHDT, FYEKMQ (reference sequence). V lost 5 bases, J lost 7 bases, and 6 bases stayed unmatched. The CDR3 is 15 residues long. DNA for the CDR3: TGTGCCAGCAGCCCAAGACTAGCGGGGGCGAATGAGCAGTTCTTC. Its translation is CASSPRLAGANEQFF.

The rearrangement uses TRBV19 and TRBJ1-2; possibly TRBD1 for D (5 bases). Trimming removed 7 bases from V and 0 bases from J, with 21 bases in between. The CDR3 loop spans 17 amino acids. Germline CDR1 LNHDA, CDR2 SQIVND (reference sequence). In DNA, the CDR3 is TGTGCCAGTAACTTCCCCGGCGGGGGGGGTTCTAACTATGGCTACACCTTC. Amino acids: CASNFPGGGGSNYGYTF. Drawing the rest from reference TRBV19 and TRBJ1-2, the complete variable domain is DGGITQSPKYLFRKEGQNVTLSCEQNLNHDAMYWYRQDPGQGLRLIYYSQIVNDFQKGDIAEGYSVSREKKESFPLTVTSAQKNPTAFYLCASNFPGGGGSNYGYTFGSGTRLTVV.

This CDR3 reads CASSPGLGEGNEQFF. CDR3 bases: TGTGCCAGCAGCCCGGGACTAGGGGAGGGCAATGAGCAGTTCTTC. The V call is TRBV28, the J call TRBJ2-1; 8 bases align to TRBD2. The germline gives CDR1 MDHEN, CDR2 SYDVKM. The CDR3 consists of 15 residues. The V segment lost 6 bases and the J segment 6 bases; nucleotides outside the gene matches: 10.

This clone was observed once. This chain joins TRBV6-1 and TRBJ1-2; a possible D gene is TRBD1 (5 bases). Trimming removed 2 bases from V and 7 bases from J, with 11 bases in between. Germline loops: CDR1 MNHNS, CDR2 SASEGT. The CDR3 has 13 amino acids. The CDR3, as DNA: TGTGCCAGCAGTGAATGGGGCGTCGGTGGCTACACCTTC. Protein product: CASSEWGVGGYTF.

V usage is TRBV4-1 and J usage is TRBJ2-4; 8 positions match TRBD1. J lost 4 bases, V lost 3 bases, and 5 bases had no gene match. The CDR3 spans 15 residues. From germline, CDR1 is MGHRA and CDR2 YSYEKL. The CDR3 protein is CASSQRTGTKNIQYF. CDR3 sequence (DNA): TGCGCCAGCAGCCAGCGGACAGGGACAAAAAACATTCAGTACTTC.

The genes are TRBV9 and TRBJ2-1; 8 bases map to TRBD2. The CDR3 is 16 amino acids. J lost 12 bases, V lost 5 bases, and 19 bases had no gene match. Germline assignment: CDR1 SGDLS and CDR2 YYNGEE. The CDR3 DNA reads TGTGCCAGCAGTCCCTCCCCGGGACTAGACGGCCTTGGGCAGTTCTTC. This encodes CASSPSPGLDGLGQFF.

The chain uses TRBV6-1 and TRBJ2-5; no clear D. V was pared by 8 bases and J by 5 bases, with 6 bases between. The germline V gene has CDR1 MNHNS and CDR2 SASEGT. The CDR3 has 10 residues. This CDR3 reads CASGRETQYF. CDR3 DNA sequence: TGTGCCAGCGGCAGGGAGACCCAGTACTTC.

The chain couples TRBV9 to TRBJ2-3; 9 nucleotides align to TRBD2. Germline lookup yields CDR1 SGDLS and CDR2 YYNGEE. The ends lost 3 bases at V and 4 bases at J; junction bases unmatched: 9. This CDR3 has 16 residues. In DNA, the CDR3 is TGTGCCAGCAGCGGCGGCGGGGGGGCATTGGCAGATACGCAGTATTTT. Protein product: CASSGGGGALADTQYF.

The genes are TRBV27 and TRBJ2-1, with 7 bases aligning to TRBD1. The CDR3 runs 13 residues. The V gene end was trimmed by 5 bases and the J gene end by 9 bases; junction bases not matched to a gene: 7. The germline V gene has CDR1 MNHEY and CDR2 SMNVEV (reference sequence). The CDR3 sequence: CASSTGQLGEQFF. The CDR3 DNA is TGTGCCAGCAGTACGGGACAGTTGGGTGAGCAGTTCTTC.

V gene TRBV4-1 combines with J gene TRBJ2-1, with 14 bases matching TRBD2. Per germline, CDR1 MGHRA and CDR2 YSYEKL. V shed 1 base, J shed 4 bases, and the junction held 12 bases outside the gene matches. This CDR3 has 20 residues. CDR3 amino acids: CASSQVAQGLAGEKYNEQFF. For the CDR3, the DNA is TGCGCCAGCAGCCAAGTTGCCCAGGGACTAGCGGGGGAGAAGTACAATGAGCAGTTCTTC.

The chain uses TRBV7-9 and TRBJ2-1; 14 nucleotides match TRBD2. The trim removed 5 bases at V and 5 bases at J, leaving 11 bases unmatched. CDR1 is SEHNR and CDR2 is FQNEAQ in the germline V gene (reference sequence). This CDR3 contains 18 residues. CDR3 DNA sequence: TGTGCCAGCAGCCCCAGACTAGCGGGGGGGCCGGGCGACAATGAGCAGTTCTTC. Translated, it gives CASSPRLAGGPGDNEQFF.

This sequence joins TRBV4-2 and TRBJ2-7, with 11 bases lining up with TRBD2. The CDR3 covers 14 residues. Looked up from germline, CDR1 is LGHNA and CDR2 is YNFKEQ. Germline trimming cut 1 base from V and 6 bases from J; bases unmatched to any gene: 2. The DNA for the CDR3 is TGTGCCAGCAGCCAAGCCGGGACTAGCGGCGAGCAGTACTTC. This codes for CASSQAGTSGEQYF.

The rearrangement joins TRBV5-4 to TRBJ2-7; TRBD1 matches 10 bases. This CDR3 region has 14 residues. Germline V gives CDR1 SGHNT, CDR2 YYREEE (reference sequence). V shed 0 bases, J shed 12 bases, and the junction held 9 bases outside the gene matches. The DNA of the CDR3 is TGTGCCAGCAGCTTGGGTCCCGGACAGGGGGAGAGGTACTTC. Its protein is CASSLGPGQGERYF.

The V call is TRBV27, the J call TRBJ1-5, with 8 bases fitting TRBD1. Germline V CDR1 and CDR2: MNHEY, SMNVEV (reference sequence). Trimming took 6 bases from V and 8 from J; bases not matched to a gene: 15. CDR3 length: 16 residues. CDR3 in amino acids: CASRGGPGGLEEPQHF. The CDR3 DNA reads as TGTGCCAGCAGAGGGGGTCCAGGGGGCTTGGAAGAGCCCCAGCATTTT.

The CDR3 DNA is TGCGCCAGCAGCCACCGGGGTTTAAACACTGAAGCTTTCTTT. This translates into CASSHRGLNTEAFF. V gene TRBV4-3 combines with J gene TRBJ1-1; D uncertain. V was clipped by 3 bases and J by 2 bases, with 10 bases between them. The CDR3 runs 14 residues. Germline loops: CDR1 LGHNA, CDR2 YSLEER.

V gene TRBV6-1 combines with J gene TRBJ1-5, with 7 bases matching TRBD1. The germline CDR1 and CDR2 sequences are MNHNS and SASEGT. The CDR3 totals 15 residues. J was trimmed by 4 bases and V by 3 bases; bases with no gene match: 6. The CDR3 DNA reads as TGTGCCAGCAGTGATGGGACAGCACCAAATCAGCCCCAGCATTTT. Translation gives CASSDGTAPNQPQHF.

The chain links TRBV13 to TRBJ2-7, with TRBD1 matching 11 bases. Germline-derived CDR1 and CDR2 are PRHDT and FYEKMQ (reference sequence). The CDR3 contains 14 residues. V lost 5 bases to trimming and J lost 4 bases; unmatched junction nucleotides: 4. The chain's CDR3 is CASSAGTGGYEQYF. The CDR3 region has the DNA TGTGCCAGCAGCGCCGGGACAGGGGGATACGAGCAGTACTTC. Supplemented by reference TRBV13 and TRBJ2-7, the full variable domain reads AAGVIQSPRHLIKEKRETATLKCYPIPRHDTVYWYQQGPGQDPQFLISFYEKMQSDKGSIPDRFSAQQFSDYHSELNMSSLELGDSALYFCASSAGTGGYEQYFGPGTRLTVT.

This rearrangement joins TRBV7-2 to TRBJ1-1; 7 bases align to TRBD1. After removal of 1 base from V and 6 bases from J, the junction contained 5 bases not matched to a gene. The CDR3 loop spans 14 amino acids. Germline V gene sequence: CDR1 SGHTA, CDR2 FQGNSA. Here the CDR3 DNA reads TGTGCCAGCAGCTTAGGGCAGGGGGGCCCTGAAGCTTTCTTT. Protein: CASSLGQGGPEAFF.

This clone was seen just once. CDR3 sequence: CASSPDGGSYEQYF. DNA for the CDR3: TGTGCCAGCAGCCCTGACGGGGGTAGCTACGAGCAGTACTTC. V and J are TRBV9 and TRBJ2-7, with a tentative D call TRBD2 (6 bases). Trimming pared 4 bases from V and 3 bases from J, leaving 14 bases between. The germline CDR1 and CDR2 sequences are SGDLS and YYNGEE. The CDR3 loop spans 14 amino acids.

This chain uses TRBV28 with TRBJ2-7; TRBD1 might be the D (5 bases). The CDR3 loop spans 12 amino acids. Trimming cost V 3 bases and J 6 bases, with 9 bases left between them. Germline V gene lookup returns CDR1 MDHEN and CDR2 SYDVKM. The CDR3 reads CASSFQGSEQYF. In nucleotides, the CDR3 is TGTGCCAGCAGTTTCCAGGGTTCCGAGCAGTACTTC.

This clone was detected only a few times. The J gene is TRBJ1-2, the V gene TRBV19; the D gene is possibly TRBD1 (5 bases). This CDR3 spans 16 amino acids. V lost 3 bases, J lost 3 bases, and 17 bases lay in between. CDR1 and CDR2 from the germline V gene are LNHDA and SQIVND (reference sequence). CDR3 region: CASSISGGELHYGYTF. CDR3 bases: TGTGCCAGTAGTATTAGCGGGGGAGAGCTTCACTATGGCTACACCTTC.

This chain connects TRBV11-2 to TRBJ1-3, with TRBD1 matching over 7 bases. The CDR3 sequence is 15 residues long. Germline CDR1 SGHAT, CDR2 FQNNGV. V dropped 4 bases and J dropped 4; count of bases not matched to a gene: 7. CDR3: CASSSDRVRGNTIYF. DNA of the CDR3: TGTGCCAGCAGCTCCGACAGGGTGCGCGGAAACACCATATATTTT.

The chain combines TRBV19 with TRBJ2-3; 13 bases are shared with TRBD2. CDR3 length: 14 amino acids. Trimming at V came to 5 bases and at J to 11 bases, leaving 7 bases not matched to a gene. The germline V gene encodes CDR1 LNHDA and CDR2 SQIVND (reference sequence). The CDR3, as DNA: TGTGCCAGTAGTTTGGGGACTAGCGGGGTTGAGCAGTATTTT. Protein sequence: CASSLGTSGVEQYF.

In its sample, this clone was seen once. The chain recombines TRBV2 with TRBJ2-5; 9 bases match TRBD2. The DNA end is more similar to TRBJ2-7, so the J call may be wrong. CDR3 length equals 16 residues. Germline V lookup: CDR1 SNHLY, CDR2 FYNNEI. CDR3 region: CASSPSSGGQNYEQYF. The CDR3 bases are TGTGCCAGCAGTCCCAGTAGCGGGGGCCAAAACTACGAGCAGTACTTC.